The 10 T cell receptor beta chains below were found in one sample sequenced in a study of cytomegalovirus exposure and HLA in healthy donors. The primer mix had 60 Vbeta and 13 Jbeta primers. TCRdb keeps only in-frame clones here, not all; method: immunoSEQ multiplex PCR. This table lists 150,000 to 200,000 clones. Sequencing was done on a sample of PBMCs. The receptors derive from an older woman in good health and CMV-seronegative.

The gene calls are TRBV7-2 and TRBJ1-2; 7 nucleotides match TRBD1. This CDR3 comprises 13 residues. Germline V gene data show CDR1 as SGHTA and CDR2 as FQGNSA. V trimming: 5 bases; J trimming: 8 bases; junction bases outside the gene matches: 8. The CDR3 loop reads CASSRDRLGGYTF. CDR3 nucleotides: TGTGCCAGCAGCCGGGACAGACTGGGAGGCTACACCTTC.

This chain uses TRBV6-5 with TRBJ2-7; possibly TRBD2 for D (6 bases). This CDR3 region has 13 residues. The V and J ends lost 5 bases and 4 bases respectively, with 12 bases between them. Germline CDR1 and CDR2: MNHEY and SVGAGI. This chain's CDR3 is CASSPGGPYEQYF. The CDR3 DNA sequence: TGTGCCAGCAGTCCCGGGGGTCCTTACGAGCAGTACTTC.

CDR3 nucleotides: TGTGCCAGTAGTATATGGTCCCGCTCTAGGGGTAATACGCAGTATTTT. Amino acids: CASSIWSRSRGNTQYF. V gene TRBV19 combines with J gene TRBJ2-3, with D possibly matching TRBD1 (5 bases). V gave up 2 bases and J gave up 7 bases, with 19 bases separating them. This CDR3 spans 16 amino acids. Looked up from germline, CDR1 is LNHDA and CDR2 is SQIVND (reference sequence).

Turning to this clone: This specimen includes other DNA sequences encoding the same CDR3. The chain combines TRBV5-1 with TRBJ2-7, with 11 positions matching TRBD2. CDR1 and CDR2 (germline): SGHRS, YFSETQ. This CDR3 region has 15 residues. V was pared by 0 bases and J by 3 bases, with 2 bases of the junction left unmatched. The CDR3 region is CASSLGTSGSYEQYF. The CDR3 coding sequence is TGCGCCAGCAGCTTGGGAACTAGCGGGAGCTACGAGCAGTACTTC.

V gene TRBV5-1 combines with J gene TRBJ1-1; the match to TRBD1 covers 8 bases. The CDR3 is made up of 15 amino acids. Germline CDR1 SGHRS, CDR2 YFSETQ. The V gene end was trimmed by 4 bases and the J gene end by 4 bases; junction bases not matched to a gene: 9. For the CDR3, the DNA is TGCGCCAGCAGCGAGCAGGGGGCGCAGGGCACTGAAGCTTTCTTT. This codes for CASSEQGAQGTEAFF.

V and J are TRBV7-2 and TRBJ2-1; the match to TRBD1 covers 10 bases. The CDR3 consists of 13 residues. The V segment lost 5 bases and the J segment 6 bases; nucleotides outside the gene matches: 1. Germline V CDR1 and CDR2: SGHTA, FQGNSA. DNA for the CDR3: TGTGCCAGCAGCCGGGACAGGGGCAATGAGCAGTTCTTC. It encodes CASSRDRGNEQFF.

V is TRBV15 and J is TRBJ1-1; D is possibly TRBD1 (5 bases). Germline V gene data show CDR1 as LNHNV and CDR2 as YYDKDF (reference sequence). Trimming left V 5 bases short and J 3 bases short, with 16 bases between. The CDR3 has 15 residues. Here the CDR3 reads CATSPRGGVDTEAFF. The CDR3 DNA reads TGTGCCACCAGCCCCCGGGGGGGGGTTGACACTGAAGCTTTCTTT.

This chain uses TRBV7-9 with TRBJ2-7; 7 bases align to TRBD1. CDR3 size: 17 residues. Germline-derived CDR1 and CDR2 are SEHNR and FQNEAQ (reference sequence). The junction had 19 bases not matched to a gene; V was cut back by 4 bases and J by 7 bases. In DNA form, the CDR3 reads TGTGCCAGCAGCTCAACCTTAAGACAGGGTCGAGCCAGGGAGCAGTACTTC. This encodes CASSSTLRQGRAREQYF.

V gene TRBV5-8 combines with J gene TRBJ2-3, with 12 bases aligning to TRBD2. Germline CDR1 is SGHTS and CDR2 is YDEGEE. The V segment lost 0 bases and the J segment 4 bases; nucleotides outside the gene matches: 6. CDR3 length: 17 amino acids. CDR3 sequence reads: CASSLAGASGGADTQYF. Here the CDR3 DNA reads TGTGCCAGCAGCTTGGCCGGGGCTAGCGGGGGGGCAGATACGCAGTATTTT. Full variable domain (remainder filled in from reference TRBV5-8 and TRBJ2-3): EAGVTQSPTHLIKTRGQQATLRCSPISGHTSVYWYQQALGLGLQFLLWYDEGEERNRGNFPPRFSGRQFPNYSSELNVNALELEDSALYLCASSLAGASGGADTQYFGPGTRLTVL.

The chain links TRBV5-4 to TRBJ2-5, with unresolved D. The germline CDR1 and CDR2 sequences are SGHNT and YYREEE (reference sequence). This CDR3 is built from 13 residues. V dropped 2 bases and J dropped 1 base, with 6 bases sitting between them. The CDR3 nucleotides are TGTGCCAGCAGCTTACGCGGCCAAGAGACCCAGTACTTC. Translating gives CASSLRGQETQYF.